This TCR beta chain emerged from a study of graft-versus-host responses after intestinal transplantation. Overall study context: Isolated intestinal, liver-intestinal, or multivisceral transplants were what recipients had. Anti-thymocyte globulin induction preceded about 3 years of tacrolimus and steroid maintenance in all recipients. Study-level points and caveats: Circulating GvH clones peaking coincided with falling HvG clones soon after transplant. The marrow of recipients harbored GvH clones, and ileum or blood showed some of them first.

Comments on this clone: As yet, its antigen is unknown.

Sequenced by immunoSEQ multiplex PCR; TCRdb stores in-frame clones only, minus some. The table records more than 100,000 clones, roughly 93% of them present only once. The receptor's source is a human donor who received an intestinal transplant. The source was unstimulated CD8+ T cells sorted from spleen or lymph node cells, collected before intestinal transplant.

The CDR3 spells CATLTHTGELFF. The CDR3 DNA reads as TGTGCCACCCTAACACACACCGGGGAGCTGTTTTTT. This chain links TRBV19 with TRBJ2-2; D not resolved. The CDR3 is 12 residues long. The germline V and J ends were trimmed by 10 bases and 3 bases, with 9 bases remaining between them. Germline-derived CDR1 and CDR2 are LNHDA and SQIVND (reference sequence).